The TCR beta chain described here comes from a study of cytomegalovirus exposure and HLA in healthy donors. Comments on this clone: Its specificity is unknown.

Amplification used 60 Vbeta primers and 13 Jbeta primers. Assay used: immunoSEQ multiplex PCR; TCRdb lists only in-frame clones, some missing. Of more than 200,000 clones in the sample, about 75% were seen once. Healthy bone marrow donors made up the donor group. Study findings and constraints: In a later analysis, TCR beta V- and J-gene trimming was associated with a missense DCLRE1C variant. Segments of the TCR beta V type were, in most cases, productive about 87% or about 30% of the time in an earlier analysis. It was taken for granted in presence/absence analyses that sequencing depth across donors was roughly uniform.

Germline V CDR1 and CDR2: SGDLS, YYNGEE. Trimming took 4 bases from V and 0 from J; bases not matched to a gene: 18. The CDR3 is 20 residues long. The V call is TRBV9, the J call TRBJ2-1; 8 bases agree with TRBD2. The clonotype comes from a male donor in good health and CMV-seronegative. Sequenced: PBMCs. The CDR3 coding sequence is TGTGCCAGCAGCCCCAGAGGGGGGACTAGTGCACCCCTCTCCTACAATGAGCAGTTCTTC. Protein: CASSPRGGTSAPLSYNEQFF.